The next 29 T cell receptor beta chains were all read from a single sample in a study of human T cells and chemical hapten exposure. Indicated time point: patch test 2, 6 weeks after DPC sensitization. Treatment specified: therapeutic diphenylcyclopropenone sensitization with weekly scalp DPC. Using its own MiXCR run on the RACE reads, TCRdb lists one record per CDR3 protein. The data contain approximately 120,000 distinct CDR3 sequences, less than 10% of them seen just once; the ten biggest clones take up 3.1%. The sequencing here drew on whole blood, taken in connection with sensitization to the hapten diphenylcyclopropenone (DPC). All receptors come from a woman in her thirties or forties with alopecia areata. Some clones in this sample may be carry-over from other donors' samples.

This clonotype came up many times. The rearrangement links TRBV2 to TRBJ2-1, with 8 nucleotides matching TRBD2. The germline V gene encodes CDR1 SNHLY and CDR2 FYNNEI. V dropped 4 bases and J dropped 7; count of bases not matched to a gene: 3. This CDR3 is 13 amino acids long. The CDR3 reads CASSAGGRNEQFF. The CDR3 DNA reads as TGTGCCAGCAGTGCGGGGGGGCGGAATGAGCAGTTCTTC.

The rearrangement uses TRBV20-1 and TRBJ2-1, with D perhaps matching TRBD1 (5 bases). The CDR3 runs to 16 residues. Germline CDR1 reads DFQATT; CDR2 reads SNEGSKA (reference sequence). The V end lost 3 bases, the J end lost 7 bases, and 22 bases lay between the germline ends. The CDR3 nucleotides are TGCAGTGCTAGTTCGGACCCGCTATCCCCAGGGAATGAGCAGTTCTTC. Translation gives CSASSDPLSPGNEQFF.

This clonotype appeared many times. The chain recombines TRBV28 with TRBJ1-2; 9 bases map to TRBD1. The CDR3 consists of 15 residues. Germline CDR1 is MDHEN and CDR2 is SYDVKM. With 5 bases clipped from V and 7 bases from J, the junction kept 11 bases outside the gene matches. The CDR3 here is CASSTPGQGARGYTF. The DNA of the CDR3 is TGTGCCAGCAGTACACCGGGACAGGGTGCTCGTGGCTACACCTTC.

The V and J genes are TRBV7-3 and TRBJ2-7; no reliable D call. V lost 10 bases and J lost 0, with 13 bases in between. Germline loops: CDR1 SGHTA, CDR2 FQGTGA. This CDR3 contains 13 residues. The CDR3 sequence is CATPDHVSYEQYF. CDR3 nucleotide sequence: TGTGCCACCCCGGACCACGTCTCCTACGAGCAGTACTTC.

The CDR3: CASSSWTGSYEQYF. The CDR3 DNA follows: TGTGCCAGCAGCTCCTGGACAGGATCCTACGAGCAGTACTTC. This sequence joins TRBV7-2 and TRBJ2-7; the match to TRBD1 covers 7 bases. V was clipped by 4 bases and J by 1 base; unmatched bases: 4. The CDR3 has 14 amino acids. CDR1 is SGHTA, CDR2 FQGNSA, per germline.

Ten or more counts support this clonotype. The rearrangement uses TRBV3-1 and TRBJ2-4, with D maybe TRBD2 (7 bases). The germline V and J ends were trimmed by 1 base and 5 bases, with 9 bases remaining between them. CDR1 and CDR2 from the germline V gene are LGHDT and YNNKEL (reference sequence). The CDR3 contains 14 residues. The CDR3 DNA is TGTGCCAGCAGCCAAGCGGGGGGCCAAAACATTCAGTACTTC. Translating it yields CASSQAGGQNIQYF.

This chain connects TRBV11-2 to TRBJ2-1; 11 positions match TRBD2. The J segment lost 8 bases and the V segment lost 5 bases, leaving 8 bases of the junction unmatched. This CDR3 has 15 residues. Germline V gene lookup returns CDR1 SGHAT and CDR2 FQNNGV. CDR3: CASSQASGGKHEQFF. DNA for the CDR3: TGTGCCAGCAGCCAAGCTAGCGGGGGGAAGCATGAGCAGTTCTTC.

This clonotype was seen at least ten times. The chain is built from TRBV11-1 and TRBJ2-5; 7 positions match TRBD1. Unmatched junction bases numbered 4, after V lost 5 bases and J lost 1 base. CDR1 and CDR2 (germline): SGHAT, FQDESV (reference sequence). This CDR3 spans 14 amino acids. CDR3 DNA: TGTGCCAGCAGCCTCCGGGACAGCCAAGAGACCCAGTACTTC. Translation: CASSLRDSQETQYF.

The table lists this clonotype with many counts. The CDR3: CASSLYSGGAGYTF. CDR3 DNA: TGTGCCAGCAGTTTATATTCAGGGGGCGCGGGCTACACCTTC. V gene TRBV28 combines with J gene TRBJ1-2; 8 positions match TRBD1. The CDR3 consists of 14 residues. With 1 base clipped from V and 8 bases from J, the junction kept 6 bases outside the gene matches. Germline assignment: CDR1 MDHEN and CDR2 SYDVKM.

This chain connects TRBV28 to TRBJ2-7; 8 nucleotides agree with TRBD2. Germline loops: CDR1 MDHEN, CDR2 SYDVKM. Trimming cost V 5 bases and J 2 bases; bases outside gene matches: 5. The CDR3 consists of 14 residues. The CDR3 sequence is CASSAGGFPYEQYF. CDR3 sequence (DNA): TGTGCCAGCAGTGCGGGGGGCTTCCCCTACGAGCAGTACTTC.

This clonotype has a handful of counts. The chain couples TRBV30 to TRBJ2-7; TRBD1 agrees at 10 bases. CDR3 length: 15 residues. Germline V lookup: CDR1 GTSNPN, CDR2 SVGIG (reference sequence). V lost 1 base and J lost 3; bases outside the gene matches: 6. CDR3: CAWSALRTGGYEQYF. The DNA for the CDR3 is TGTGCCTGGAGTGCGTTGCGGACAGGGGGCTACGAGCAGTACTTC.

This chain joins TRBV27 and TRBJ1-1; 9 nucleotides match TRBD1. V was pared by 4 bases and J by 4 bases, with 13 bases of the junction left unmatched. Germline values: CDR1 MNHEY, CDR2 SMNVEV (reference sequence). This CDR3 is built from 17 residues. The CDR3 nucleotides read TGTGCCAGCAGTTCCCCCACAGGGGGCCGCAGGATCACTGAAGCTTTCTTT. Translated, it gives CASSSPTGGRRITEAFF.

This clonotype was seen many times. This chain's CDR3 is CASSDGGMGFTEAFF. DNA of the CDR3: TGCGCCAGCAGTGATGGAGGGATGGGGTTCACTGAAGCTTTCTTT. The V and J genes are TRBV10-1 and TRBJ1-1, with no clear D. V dropped 3 bases and J dropped 4 bases, with 15 bases sitting between them. CDR3 length: 15 residues. The germline gives CDR1 WNHNN, CDR2 SYGVQD (reference sequence).

This clonotype was seen at least ten times. CDR3 in amino acids: CASSPPGVGLNQPQHF. The CDR3, as DNA: TGTGCCAGCAGCCCGCCGGGGGTCGGCCTAAATCAGCCCCAGCATTTT. The chain recombines TRBV6-6 with TRBJ1-5; D is perhaps TRBD1 (5 bases). V gave up 6 bases and J gave up 4 bases, with 19 bases separating them. The CDR3 has 16 residues. Germline values: CDR1 MNHNY, CDR2 SVGAGI (reference sequence).

At least ten counts were recorded for this clonotype. The chain has TRBV29-1 and TRBJ2-2; tentatively, D is TRBD2 (6 bases). Germline V lookup: CDR1 SQVTM, CDR2 ANQGSEA. V was trimmed by 5 bases and J by 4 bases, leaving 17 bases between them. CDR3 size: 15 residues. The CDR3 coding sequence is TGCAGCGTTCGCCCCGGACTATTGGGCACCGGGGAGCTGTTTTTT. Encoded protein: CSVRPGLLGTGELFF.

This clonotype showed up just a few times. This sequence joins TRBV6-1 and TRBJ1-2; 8 bases map to TRBD1. Germline V gives CDR1 MNHNS, CDR2 SASEGT. V lost 2 bases to trimming and J lost 5 bases; unmatched junction nucleotides: 16. This CDR3 has 18 amino acids. The CDR3 loop is CASSEQGGAGGAMYGYTF. The CDR3 DNA reads as TGTGCCAGCAGTGAACAAGGCGGGGCAGGGGGCGCGATGTATGGCTACACCTTC.

This clonotype was seen repeatedly, ten times or more. The chain couples TRBV2 to TRBJ1-1; D call uncertain. This CDR3 comprises 15 residues. Trimming removed 4 bases from V and 3 bases from J, with 15 bases in between. Germline lookup yields CDR1 SNHLY and CDR2 FYNNEI. CDR3 protein: CASSADHRGDTEAFF. The CDR3 DNA follows: TGTGCCAGCAGTGCGGATCATCGGGGAGACACTGAAGCTTTCTTT. The variable domain in full, completed from reference TRBV2 and TRBJ1-1, reads EPEVTQTPSHQVTQMGQEVILRCVPISNHLYFYWYRQILGQKVEFLVSFYNNEISEKSEIFDDQFSVERPDGSNFTLKIRSTKLEDSAMYFCASSADHRGDTEAFFGQGTRLTVV.

The table lists this clonotype with many counts. This chain uses TRBV7-9 with TRBJ2-1; D is unresolved. This CDR3 has 9 amino acids. V was trimmed by 11 bases and J by 13 bases, leaving 12 bases between them. The germline V gene has CDR1 SEHNR and CDR2 FQNEAQ (reference sequence). CDR3 DNA sequence: TGTGCCCCCGGGCCAGACCAGTTCTTC. Translated, it gives CAPGPDQFF. The full variable domain, with the rest looked up from reference TRBV7-9 and TRBJ2-1, is DTGVSQNPRHKITKRGQNVTFRCDPISEHNRLYWYRQTLGQGPEFLTYFQNEAQLEKSRLLSDRFSAERPKGSFSTLEIQRTEQGDSAMYLCAPGPDQFFGPGTRLTVL.

This clonotype was counted only a few times. The V call is TRBV20-1, the J call TRBJ1-5; D call uncertain. The V and J ends lost 5 bases and 2 bases respectively, with 16 bases between them. Per germline, CDR1 DFQATT and CDR2 SNEGSKA (reference sequence). This CDR3 has 15 amino acids. DNA for the CDR3: TGCAGTGCTTGGGAGGGCGGTAGTGGCAATCAGCCCCAGCATTTT. Amino acids: CSAWEGGSGNQPQHF.

This chain joins TRBV6-2 or TRBV6-3 and TRBJ2-2; 11 bases are shared with TRBD2. After removal of 2 bases from V and 1 base from J, the junction contained 9 bases not matched to a gene. The CDR3 length is 19 residues. The germline V gene encodes CDR1 MNHEY and CDR2 SVGEGT. This CDR3 is CASSYRMSSGGLNTGELFF. The CDR3 DNA reads as TGTGCCAGCAGTTACCGAATGTCTAGCGGGGGGTTGAACACCGGGGAGCTGTTTTTT.

This clonotype was recorded many times. The rearrangement joins TRBV12-3 or TRBV12-4 to TRBJ1-1, with D possibly TRBD1 on 5 matching bases. This CDR3 spans 17 amino acids. V lost 4 bases, J lost 3 bases, and 21 bases lay in between. In nucleotides, the CDR3 is TGTGCCAGCAGTTCCTGGGGTTTGGGCTGGGGGGACACTGAAGCTTTCTTT. Translating it yields CASSSWGLGWGDTEAFF.

The rearrangement links TRBV29-1 to TRBJ2-1, with no clear D. CDR1 is SQVTM, CDR2 ANQGSEA, per germline. The V end lost 7 bases, the J end lost 4 bases, and 17 bases lay between the germline ends. This CDR3 region has 14 residues. CDR3 in DNA: TGCAGCGCGGTCGCCAGGTCGTATTACAATGAGCAGTTCTTC. Protein product: CSAVARSYYNEQFF.

The chain carries TRBV6-4 and TRBJ2-7; D is unresolved. The CDR3 length is 15 residues. V dropped 3 bases and J dropped 1 base, with 13 bases sitting between them. Germline V gene data show CDR1 as MRHNA and CDR2 as SNTAGT. CDR3 residues: CASSEGAFPSYEQYF. In nucleotides, the CDR3 is TGTGCCAGCAGTGAAGGAGCGTTCCCATCCTACGAGCAGTACTTC.

This clonotype was picked up many times. The chain uses TRBV7-2 and TRBJ2-1; D call uncertain. Trimming took off 6 bases at V and 5 bases at J, with 11 bases between the two ends. Germline CDR1 is SGHTA and CDR2 is FQGNSA. The CDR3 sequence is 13 residues long. CDR3 residues: CASSRGTNNEQFF. DNA for the CDR3: TGTGCCAGCAGTCGCGGAACCAACAATGAGCAGTTCTTC.

In its sample, this clonotype was seen a few times. The chain has TRBV25-1 and TRBJ2-5; D is perhaps TRBD1 or TRBD2 (5 bases each). CDR1 is MGHDK, CDR2 SYGVNS, per germline. CDR3 length: 16 amino acids. The V end lost 2 bases, the J end lost 5 bases, and 18 bases lay between the germline ends. The CDR3 spells CASSEDVGARRETQYF. Here the CDR3 DNA reads TGTGCCAGCAGTGAAGACGTCGGGGCTAGGCGTGAGACCCAGTACTTC. Full variable domain (remainder filled in from reference TRBV25-1 and TRBJ2-5): EADIYQTPRYLVIGTGKKITLECSQTMGHDKMYWYQQDPGMELHLIHYSYGVNSTEKGDLSSESTVSRIRTEHFPLTLESARPSHTSQYLCASSEDVGARRETQYFGPGTRLLVL.

The sample holds many counts of this clonotype. The V call is TRBV6-6, the J call TRBJ2-1; 9 bases match TRBD2. Per germline, CDR1 MNHNY and CDR2 SVGAGI (reference sequence). The CDR3 loop spans 15 amino acids. V lost 6 bases to trimming and J lost 9 bases; unmatched junction nucleotides: 12. The CDR3 nucleotides are TGTGCCAGCAGACCCGGACTAGCGTTAGGCAGTGAGCAGTTCTTC. The encoded protein is CASRPGLALGSEQFF.

The sample holds many counts of this clonotype. V gene TRBV28 combines with J gene TRBJ2-3; the D gene is possibly TRBD1 (6 bases). CDR1 is MDHEN and CDR2 is SYDVKM in the germline V gene. The CDR3 runs to 14 residues. V lost 5 bases and J lost 14, with 23 bases in between. Here the CDR3 reads CASSPRQVSIFGYF. The CDR3 coding sequence is TGTGCCAGCAGTCCTAGACAGGTTTCGATTTTCGGGTATTTT.

This clonotype was observed at least ten times. V gene TRBV7-3 combines with J gene TRBJ2-1; maybe TRBD2 (6 bases). Trimming removed 5 bases from V and 1 base from J, with 12 bases in between. Germline CDR1 reads SGHTA; CDR2 reads FQGTGA. The length of the CDR3 is 15 residues. Here the CDR3 DNA reads TGTGCCAGCAGCCCCGGGGGACGGTCCTACAATGAGCAGTTCTTC. It codes for CASSPGGRSYNEQFF.

This clonotype was seen ten or more times. The gene calls are TRBV28 and TRBJ2-7, with 7 bases fitting TRBD1. J gave up 9 bases and V 4 bases, and 15 bases lay outside the gene matches. CDR3 size: 15 residues. Germline CDR1 MDHEN, CDR2 SYDVKM. The CDR3 DNA sequence: TGTGCCAGCAGTTCCGGGACAGTACTACGAGTGGGGCAGTACTTC. This encodes CASSSGTVLRVGQYF. Variable domain in full (rest from reference TRBV28 and TRBJ2-7): DVKVTQSSRYLVKRTGEKVFLECVQDMDHENMFWYRQDPGLGLRLIYFSYDVKMKEKGDIPEGYSVSREKKERFSLILESASTNQTSMYLCASSSGTVLRVGQYFGPGTRLTVT.